Below are 8 T cell receptor beta chains sequenced from a single sample in a study of blood T cell repertoires in COVID-19. Repertoires were generated with immunoSEQ multiplex PCR, while TCRdb's copy carries only in-frame clones and drops some. The sample has a few hundred thousand clones; 75% to 90% are singletons. The sample comprised PBMCs or T cells enriched from blood (not recorded which). Receptor source: a man younger than 30 who had recovered from COVID-19.

This clone was seen once. This chain uses TRBV28 with TRBJ2-1; D ambiguous. CDR1 MDHEN and CDR2 SYDVKM come from the germline V gene. V lost 3 bases and J 9 bases, leaving 12 bases between the germline ends. The CDR3 totals 13 residues. The CDR3 nucleotides are TGTGCCAGCAGTTTTGGGCGATTTGGTGAGCAGTTCTTC. This translates into CASSFGRFGEQFF. The variable domain in full, with the rest retrieved from reference TRBV28 and TRBJ2-1, is DVKVTQSSRYLVKRTGEKVFLECVQDMDHENMFWYRQDPGLGLRLIYFSYDVKMKEKGDIPEGYSVSREKKERFSLILESASTNQTSMYLCASSFGRFGEQFFGPGTRLTVL.

V usage is TRBV7-2 and J usage is TRBJ1-6, with TRBD1 matching over 9 bases. Germline assignment: CDR1 SGHTA and CDR2 FQGNSA. The CDR3 covers 16 residues. V was pared by 2 bases and J by 4 bases, with 3 bases of the junction left unmatched. In DNA form, the CDR3 reads TGTGCCAGCAGCTTATCGACAGGGGGTTATAATTCACCCCTCCACTTT. Encoded protein: CASSLSTGGYNSPLHF. Complete variable domain (other parts from reference TRBV7-2 and TRBJ1-6): GAGVSQSPSNKVTEKGKDVELRCDPISGHTALYWYRQSLGQGLEFLIYFQGNSAPDKSGLPSDRFSAERTGGSVSTLTIQRTQQEDSAVYLCASSLSTGGYNSPLHFGNGTRLTVT.

V usage is TRBV28 and J usage is TRBJ2-2, with no clear D. The CDR3 has 12 residues. CDR1 MDHEN and CDR2 SYDVKM come from the germline V gene. V was pared by 3 bases and J by 5 bases, with 4 bases between. CDR3 amino acids: CASSFLTGELFF. In DNA, the CDR3 is TGTGCCAGCAGTTTTCTTACCGGGGAGCTGTTTTTT.

The CDR3 nucleotides read TGTGCCAGCAGTTTCGGGATAAGACCCTACGAGCAGTACTTC. This encodes CASSFGIRPYEQYF. The chain carries TRBV28 and TRBJ2-7; D perhaps matches TRBD2 (5 bases). CDR1 and CDR2 from the germline V gene are MDHEN and SYDVKM. This CDR3 has 14 residues. V was clipped by 3 bases and J by 2 bases, with 11 bases between them.

The rearrangement joins TRBV5-4 to TRBJ1-1; 8 positions match TRBD1. The junction had 8 bases not matched to a gene; V was cut back by 3 bases and J by 1 base. This CDR3 has 16 residues. The germline V gene encodes CDR1 SGHNT and CDR2 YYREEE (reference sequence). CDR3: CASSSPGQGSNTEAFF. The CDR3 nucleotides are TGTGCCAGCAGCTCACCCGGACAGGGCTCGAACACTGAAGCTTTCTTT.

The V call is TRBV25-1, the J call TRBJ2-7, with D possibly matching TRBD2 (6 bases). This CDR3 is 13 amino acids long. Germline assignment: CDR1 MGHDK and CDR2 SYGVNS. V lost 1 base to trimming and J lost 6 bases, with 10 bases between them. Here the CDR3 DNA reads TGTGCCAGCAGTGAATTGGAGGGCGGCGAGCAGTACTTC. Protein: CASSELEGGEQYF.

This chain connects TRBV7-2 to TRBJ2-3; D may be TRBD2 (5 bases). Germline V lookup: CDR1 SGHTA, CDR2 FQGNSA. Trimming cost V 1 base and J 1 base, with 9 bases left between them. The CDR3 extends over 15 amino acids. CDR3 sequence reads: CASSLVSARTDTQYF. The CDR3 nucleotides are TGTGCCAGCAGCTTAGTTAGCGCCCGCACAGATACGCAGTATTTT.

V is TRBV9 and J is TRBJ2-7; 7 bases fit TRBD1. Germline CDR1 reads SGDLS; CDR2 reads YYNGEE. The CDR3 sequence is 13 residues long. V shed 4 bases and J 5 bases; nucleotides not matched to a gene: 6. The CDR3 bases are TGTGCCAGCAGCTACGGGACAGACGACGAGCAGTACTTC. Protein: CASSYGTDDEQYF. Variable domain in full (rest from reference TRBV9 and TRBJ2-7): DSGVTQTPKHLITATGQRVTLRCSPRSGDLSVYWYQQSLDQGLQFLIQYYNGEERAKGNILERFSAQQFPDLHSELNLSSLELGDSALYFCASSYGTDDEQYFGPGTRLTVT.